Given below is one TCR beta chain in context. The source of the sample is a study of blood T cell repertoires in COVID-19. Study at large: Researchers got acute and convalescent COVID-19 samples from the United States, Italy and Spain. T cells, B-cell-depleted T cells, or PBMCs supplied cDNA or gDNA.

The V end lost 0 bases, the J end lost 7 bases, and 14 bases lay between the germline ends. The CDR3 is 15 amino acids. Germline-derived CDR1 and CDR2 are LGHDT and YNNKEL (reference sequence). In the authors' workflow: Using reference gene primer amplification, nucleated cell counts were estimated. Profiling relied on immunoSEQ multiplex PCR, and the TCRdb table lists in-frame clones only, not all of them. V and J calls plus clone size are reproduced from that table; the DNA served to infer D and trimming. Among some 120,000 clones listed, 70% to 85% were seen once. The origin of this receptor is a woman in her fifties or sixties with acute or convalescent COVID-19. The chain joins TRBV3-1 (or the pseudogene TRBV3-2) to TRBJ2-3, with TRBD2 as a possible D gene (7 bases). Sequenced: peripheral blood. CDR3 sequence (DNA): TGTGCCAGCAGCCAAGATTTGGGGGGGCGGAATACGCAGTATTTT. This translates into CASSQDLGGRNTQYF.